Listed below are T cell receptor beta chains from one sample, sequenced in a study of blood T cell repertoires in COVID-19. Sequencing used immunoSEQ multiplex PCR; TCRdb keeps in-frame clones, though not all of them. The table lists about 140,000 clones, over 75% of them singletons. Sample: peripheral blood. These TCRs come from a human donor in a cohort sampled during active COVID-19. Each CDR3 is given with its conserved first and last residue. A D gene is named only where the DNA matches it firmly. Size values are once, few and many counts, or a class for expanded clones, and some rows have none.

CDR3 protein | CDR3 DNA | J gene | V gene | D gene | clone size
CATSSIGVDTQYF | TGTGCCACCAGCAGCATTGGAGTAGATACGCAGTATTTT | TRBJ2-3 | TRBV15 | NA | NA
CSVLIWGGEKLFF | TGCAGCGTTCTCATATGGGGAGGCGAAAAACTGTTTTTT | TRBJ1-4 | TRBV29-1 | NA | NA
CASSTGIAEQFF | TGTGCCAGCAGTACAGGGATCGCTGAGCAGTTCTTC | TRBJ2-1 | TRBV6-5 | NA | NA
CASSQDRQSYEQYF | TGTGCCAGCAGCCAAGATCGACAGAGCTACGAGCAGTACTTC | TRBJ2-7 | TRBV3-1/TRBV3-2 | NA | NA
CASSVGGQLIYGYTF | TGTGCCAGCAGCGTAGGCGGGCAGTTAATCTATGGCTACACCTTC | TRBJ1-2 | TRBV9 | NA | NA
CASSPAQGSGELFF | TGTGCCAGCTCACCAGCACAGGGGTCCGGGGAGCTGTTTTTT | TRBJ2-2 | TRBV18 | TRBD1 | few
CSARQTEAFF | TGCAGTGCTAGGCAGACAGAAGCTTTCTTT | TRBJ1-1 | TRBV20-1 | NA | NA
CASSLDQGAEQYF | TGTGCCAGCAGCTTAGATCAGGGGGCCGAGCAGTACTTC | TRBJ2-7 | TRBV11-3 | TRBD1 | NA
CASSLAPGTSVYNEQFF | TGTGCCAGCAGCTTAGCTCCCGGGACTAGCGTTTACAATGAGCAGTTCTTC | TRBJ2-1 | TRBV7-2 | TRBD2 | NA
CASSIGGGYGYTF | TGTGCCAGTAGTATAGGGGGGGGCTATGGCTACACCTTC | TRBJ1-2 | TRBV19 | NA | NA
CASSIGRGGFETQYF | TGTGCCAGTAGTATCGGGCGGGGGGGATTTGAGACCCAGTACTTC | TRBJ2-5 | TRBV19 | TRBD2 | NA
CASSPVQGLTDTQYF | TGTGCCAGCAGCCCTGTGCAGGGGCTGACAGATACGCAGTATTTT | TRBJ2-3 | TRBV7-2 | NA | NA
CASSPWLTESGNTIYF | TGTGCCAGCTCACCGTGGTTGACAGAATCTGGAAACACCATATATTTT | TRBJ1-3 | TRBV18 | NA | NA
CASSAGTLSGYGYTF | TGCGCCAGCAGCGCCGGGACTCTAAGCGGCTATGGCTACACCTTC | TRBJ1-2 | TRBV5-1 | NA | once
CASSPPPRWQGARETQYF | TGTGCCAGCAGCCCCCCCCCGAGGTGGCAGGGGGCGCGAGAGACCCAGTACTTC | TRBJ2-5 | TRBV7-2 | TRBD1 | NA
CAIASGGAYQETQYF | TGTGCCATCGCTAGCGGGGGCGCCTACCAAGAGACCCAGTACTTC | TRBJ2-5 | TRBV10-3 | TRBD2 | NA
CASSAGTESNQPQHF | TGTGCCAGCAGCGCCGGGACAGAGAGCAATCAGCCCCAGCATTTT | TRBJ1-5 | TRBV9 | TRBD1 | NA
CASSLGGGSYNEQFF | TGTGCCAGCAGCCTCGGGGGAGGTTCCTACAATGAGCAGTTCTTC | TRBJ2-1 | TRBV7-9 | NA | NA
CASSLKGAGGYYNEQFF | TGTGCCAGCAGCTTAAAGGGAGCGGGAGGGTATTACAATGAGCAGTTCTTC | TRBJ2-1 | TRBV7-3 | TRBD2 | NA
CASSLWGGNEAFF | TGTGCCAGCAGCCTCTGGGGGGGTAATGAAGCTTTCTTT | TRBJ1-1 | TRBV7-2 | NA | NA
CASSQDWDRDYNEQFF | TGTGCCAGCAGCCAAGATTGGGACAGGGACTACAATGAGCAGTTCTTC | TRBJ2-1 | TRBV4-2 | TRBD1 | NA
CASSQRGSTSGGASEQFF | TGTGCCAGCAGCCAACGAGGTTCCACTAGCGGGGGGGCCTCTGAGCAGTTCTTC | TRBJ2-1 | TRBV11-2 | TRBD2 | NA
CATRSGGLGNEQFF | TGTGCCACTCGTAGCGGGGGGCTGGGGAATGAGCAGTTCTTC | TRBJ2-1 | TRBV27 | TRBD2 | NA
CASSADRPYGYTF | TGTGCCAGCAGCGCGGACAGACCATATGGCTACACCTTC | TRBJ1-2 | TRBV7-9 | NA | NA
CSVGEAGGRYNEQFF | TGCAGCGTTGGGGAAGCGGGGGGGCGGTACAATGAGCAGTTCTTC | TRBJ2-1 | TRBV29-1 | TRBD2 | few
CASRLGGGMNTEAFF | TGTGCCAGCAGACTGGGGGGGGGCATGAACACTGAAGCTTTCTTT | TRBJ1-1 | TRBV6-5 | NA | NA
CASSLRRTEAFF | TGTGCCAGCAGCTTGAGGAGGACTGAAGCTTTCTTT | TRBJ1-1 | TRBV5-8 | NA | NA
CATGLAIYNEQFF | TGTGCCACGGGACTAGCCATTTACAATGAGCAGTTCTTC | TRBJ2-1 | TRBV6-5 | TRBD2 | few
CASSARQGWGAGELFF | TGTGCCAGCAGCGCCCGACAGGGGTGGGGCGCCGGGGAGCTGTTTTTT | TRBJ2-2 | TRBV9 | TRBD1 | NA
CASSQGLADYNEQFF | TGTGCCAGCAGCCAGGGACTAGCGGACTACAATGAGCAGTTCTTC | TRBJ2-1 | TRBV11-3 | TRBD2 | NA
CASSQRQGFYGYTF | TGTGCCAGCAGCCAGAGACAGGGCTTCTATGGCTACACCTTC | TRBJ1-2 | TRBV3-1/TRBV3-2 | TRBD1 | NA
CASSSPWRGATDTQYF | TGTGCCAGCTCATCGCCTTGGCGGGGGGCCACAGATACGCAGTATTTT | TRBJ2-3 | TRBV18 | TRBD2 | once
CASSLSGGRGEQYF | TGTGCCAGCAGCTTAAGTGGGGGCAGGGGGGAGCAGTACTTC | TRBJ2-7 | TRBV7-9 | TRBD1 | NA
CASFLSGTQTDTQYF | TGTGCCAGCTTCCTCAGCGGTACACAAACAGATACGCAGTATTTC | TRBJ2-3 | TRBV5-4 | NA | once
CASSARDTDTQYF | TGTGCCAGCTCAGCCAGGGACACAGATACGCAGTATTTT | TRBJ2-3 | TRBV18 | NA | NA
CASSPRSGGNTGELFF | TGTGCCAGCAGCCCCCGCAGCGGGGGGAACACCGGGGAGCTGTTTTTT | TRBJ2-2 | TRBV5-4 | TRBD2 | once
CASGRGTVQETQYF | TGTGCCAGCGGAAGGGGTACAGTGCAAGAGACCCAGTACTTC | TRBJ2-5 | TRBV7-2 | NA | NA